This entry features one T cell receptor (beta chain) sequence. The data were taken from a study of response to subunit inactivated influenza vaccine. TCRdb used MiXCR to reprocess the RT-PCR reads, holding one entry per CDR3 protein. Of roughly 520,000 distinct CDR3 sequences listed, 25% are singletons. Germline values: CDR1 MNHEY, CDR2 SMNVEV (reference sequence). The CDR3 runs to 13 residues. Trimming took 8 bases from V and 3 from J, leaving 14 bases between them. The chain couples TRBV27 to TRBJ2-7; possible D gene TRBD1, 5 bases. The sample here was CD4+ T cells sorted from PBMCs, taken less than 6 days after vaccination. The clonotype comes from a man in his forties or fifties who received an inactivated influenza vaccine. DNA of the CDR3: TGTGCCAGCCCCGGTGGGCAGGGCTACGAGCAGTACTTC. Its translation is CASPGGQGYEQYF.